These 22 T cell receptor beta chains came from one sample sequenced in a study of human T cells and chemical hapten exposure. The time point here: patch test 1, 2 weeks after DPC sensitization. The treatment denotes: therapeutic diphenylcyclopropenone sensitization with weekly scalp DPC. TCRdb processed the RACE reads anew with MiXCR; each CDR3 protein has one entry. The table shows 120,000 or so distinct CDR3 sequences, with roughly an eighth occurring only once. Material: whole blood, obtained in connection with sensitization to the hapten diphenylcyclopropenone (DPC). The receptors stem from a man younger than 35 with alopecia areata. Some clones in this sample may be carry-over from other donors' samples.

The chain joins TRBV7-2 to TRBJ2-1; D unresolved. CDR3 length: 15 amino acids. V was cut by 0 bases and J by 0 bases, with 6 bases left in between. The V gene's germline CDR1 is SGHTA and CDR2 FQGNSA. The chain's CDR3 is CASSLAVSSYNEQFF. In DNA form, the CDR3 reads TGTGCCAGCAGCTTAGCGGTTAGCTCCTACAATGAGCAGTTCTTC.

This clonotype was observed a few times. The rearrangement uses TRBV20-1 and TRBJ2-7; TRBD1 matches 9 bases. Germline V CDR1 and CDR2: DFQATT, SNEGSKA (reference sequence). CDR3 size: 14 residues. V was pared by 2 bases and J by 5 bases, with 7 bases of the junction left unmatched. CDR3 sequence (DNA): TGCAGTGCTAGACCTATGACAGGGGGAAACGAGCAGTACTTC. Translating it yields CSARPMTGGNEQYF.

V is TRBV5-1 and J is TRBJ2-2; no definite D call. The CDR3 totals 15 residues. CDR1 and CDR2 (germline): SGHRS, YFSETQ. Trimming cost V 0 bases and J 7 bases, with 13 bases left between them. The CDR3: CASSLVSSMIGELFF. The DNA for the CDR3 is TGCGCCAGCAGCTTGGTATCCAGCATGATCGGGGAGCTGTTTTTT.

This clonotype has only a few counts. DNA for the CDR3: TGTGCTAGTGGTTTAGAGCCGGGACAGCCGCAGTATTTT. Amino acids: CASGLEPGQPQYF. The chain recombines TRBV12-5 with TRBJ2-3; 7 bases are a match to TRBD1. Unmatched junction bases numbered 7, after V lost 3 bases and J lost 10 bases. Germline CDR1 and CDR2: LGHNT and FRNRAP. CDR3 length: 13 residues.

The table lists this clonotype with many counts. The chain combines TRBV20-1 with TRBJ1-1; D might be TRBD1 (6 bases). From germline, CDR1 is DFQATT and CDR2 SNEGSKA (reference sequence). The CDR3 contains 14 residues. V lost 6 bases to trimming and J lost 1 base, with 15 bases between them. The chain's CDR3 is CSAPYRDSNTEAFF. CDR3 sequence (DNA): TGCAGTGCGCCCTACAGGGATTCGAACACTGAAGCTTTCTTT.

This clonotype turned up a few times. V gene TRBV25-1 combines with J gene TRBJ2-1; the D call may be TRBD1 or TRBD2 (6 bases each). The CDR3 contains 14 residues. Trimming left V 6 bases short and J 1 base short, with 10 bases between. CDR1 is MGHDK and CDR2 is SYGVNS in the germline V gene. CDR3 amino acids: CASRGGSSYNEQFF. Here the CDR3 DNA reads TGTGCCAGCAGAGGGGGGTCGTCCTACAATGAGCAGTTCTTC.

V usage is TRBV6-6 and J usage is TRBJ2-7; D ambiguous. This CDR3 contains 15 residues. In germline, CDR1 is MNHNY, CDR2 SVGAGI (reference sequence). Trimming left V 8 bases short and J 5 bases short, with 22 bases between. The CDR3 DNA reads TGTGCCAGCCGCCCCGCCGGGCCTGTCTCGGACGAGCAGTACTTC. It codes for CASRPAGPVSDEQYF.

V usage is TRBV6-4 and J usage is TRBJ2-3; the match to TRBD2 covers 11 bases. CDR3 length equals 16 residues. V shed 4 bases, J shed 4 bases, and the junction held 7 bases outside the gene matches. Germline CDR1 reads MRHNA; CDR2 reads SNTAGT. The CDR3 sequence: CASSVGLAGGPDTQYF. The CDR3 DNA reads as TGTGCCAGCAGTGTAGGTCTAGCGGGGGGCCCAGATACGCAGTATTTT.

This clonotype was counted between two and nine times. The chain links TRBV7-3 to TRBJ2-3, with D possibly TRBD1 on 5 matching bases. From germline, CDR1 is SGHTA and CDR2 FQGTGA. This CDR3 contains 13 residues. V was pared by 2 bases and J by 5 bases, with 8 bases between. The chain's CDR3 is CASSLFQGDTQYF. In DNA, the CDR3 is TGTGCCAGCAGCTTATTCCAGGGAGATACGCAGTATTTT.

This chain uses TRBV2 with TRBJ1-1; TRBD1 agrees at 7 bases. Per the germline V gene, CDR1 is SNHLY and CDR2 is FYNNEI. Germline trimming cut 2 bases from V and 10 bases from J; bases unmatched to any gene: 1. There are 11 residues in the CDR3. DNA for the CDR3: TGTGCCAGCAGTGAACAGGGGGTAGCTTTCTTT. The encoded protein is CASSEQGVAFF.

This sequence joins TRBV9 and TRBJ2-1; 12 nucleotides agree with TRBD1. Germline V gene lookup returns CDR1 SGDLS and CDR2 YYNGEE. The V segment lost 3 bases and the J segment 9 bases; nucleotides outside the gene matches: 19. The CDR3 extends over 19 amino acids. In DNA, the CDR3 is TGTGCCAGCAGCGCCGTCCAGCCCTTCCGGGACAGGGGGCGCGGTGAGCAGTTCTTC. It is translated as CASSAVQPFRDRGRGEQFF.

This clonotype was recorded a few times. The chain is built from TRBV20-1 and TRBJ1-5, with 8 bases that match TRBD1. The V gene's germline CDR1 is DFQATT and CDR2 SNEGSKA (reference sequence). This CDR3 has 15 amino acids. Trimming took 0 bases from V and 6 from J; bases not matched to a gene: 7. CDR3 sequence (DNA): TGCAGTGCTAGAGATTCCAGGGGGCAGCGTCAGCCCCAGCATTTT. It codes for CSARDSRGQRQPQHF.

In DNA form, the CDR3 reads TGCGCCAGCAGCTTACAGGGGAAAGGGACTGAAGCTTTCTTT. Protein product: CASSLQGKGTEAFF. This chain uses TRBV5-1 with TRBJ1-1; 7 bases map to TRBD1. Germline assignment: CDR1 SGHRS and CDR2 YFSETQ. The ends lost 2 bases at V and 5 bases at J; junction bases unmatched: 6. This CDR3 is built from 14 residues.

The CDR3 DNA reads as TGTGCCAGCAGCTTAAGTCCGAACTATGGCTACACCTTC. Encoded protein: CASSLSPNYGYTF. The rearrangement joins TRBV7-9 to TRBJ1-2; D ambiguous. CDR3 size: 13 residues. Germline values: CDR1 SEHNR, CDR2 FQNEAQ (reference sequence). V was clipped by 2 bases and J by 2 bases, with 6 bases between them. The full variable domain, with the rest looked up from reference TRBV7-9 and TRBJ1-2, is DTGVSQNPRHKITKRGQNVTFRCDPISEHNRLYWYRQTLGQGPEFLTYFQNEAQLEKSRLLSDRFSAERPKGSFSTLEIQRTEQGDSAMYLCASSLSPNYGYTFGSGTRLTVV.

The rearrangement uses TRBV7-9 and TRBJ1-2; 7 nucleotides line up with TRBD1. The CDR3 runs 14 residues. Germline V gene sequence: CDR1 SEHNR, CDR2 FQNEAQ (reference sequence). Germline trimming cut 8 bases from V and 4 bases from J; bases unmatched to any gene: 10. The CDR3 DNA reads as TGTGCCAGCGGAACAGCCGGGACAGCCTATGGCTACACCTTC. This encodes CASGTAGTAYGYTF. Full variable domain (remainder filled in from reference TRBV7-9 and TRBJ1-2): DTGVSQNPRHKITKRGQNVTFRCDPISEHNRLYWYRQTLGQGPEFLTYFQNEAQLEKSRLLSDRFSAERPKGSFSTLEIQRTEQGDSAMYLCASGTAGTAYGYTFGSGTRLTVV.

The chain has TRBV28 and TRBJ2-7; D perhaps matches TRBD2 (6 bases). The CDR3 runs to 13 residues. Trimming took 7 bases from V and 2 from J, leaving 12 bases between them. Germline V gives CDR1 MDHEN, CDR2 SYDVKM. CDR3 sequence: CASKAGGAYEQYF. DNA for the CDR3: TGTGCCAGCAAGGCAGGAGGGGCCTACGAGCAGTACTTC.

The genes are TRBV5-5 and TRBJ1-1, with D unresolved. Germline CDR1 and CDR2: SGHKS and YYEKEE (reference sequence). Trimming removed 2 bases from V and 1 base from J, with 9 bases in between. The length of the CDR3 is 14 residues. DNA for the CDR3: TGTGCCAGCAGCTTCTCCGTGGGGAACACTGAAGCTTTCTTT. Amino acid sequence: CASSFSVGNTEAFF.

This clonotype was observed a handful of times. The V and J genes are TRBV20-1 and TRBJ1-5; D is perhaps TRBD1 (5 bases). This CDR3 is built from 15 residues. The V end lost 4 bases, the J end lost 0 bases, and 13 bases lay between the germline ends. Germline CDR1 is DFQATT and CDR2 is SNEGSKA (reference sequence). For the CDR3, the DNA is TGCAGTGCTATCCGATCAGGGCGTAGCAATCAGCCCCAGCATTTT. It encodes CSAIRSGRSNQPQHF.

To note about this clonotype: At one end the junction does not follow the germline gene, possibly because of a read error. V usage is TRBV7-3 and J usage is TRBJ1-2, with D possibly matching TRBD1 (6 bases). Germline V gives CDR1 SGHTA, CDR2 FQGTGA. This CDR3 is 16 amino acids long. The DNA of the CDR3 is TGTGCCAGCAGCCTAACGGGCTACCGGGGGCTGGATGGCTACACCTTC. Translation: CASSLTGYRGLDGYTF. The full variable domain, rest sourced from reference TRBV7-3 and TRBJ1-2, is GAGVSQTPSNKVTEKGKYVELRCDPISGHTALYWYRQSLGQGPEFLIYFQGTGAADDSGLPNDRFFAVRPEGSVSTLKIQRTERGDSAVYLCASSLTGYRGLDGYTFGSGTRLTVV.

This clonotype was recorded a few times. The rearrangement links TRBV29-1 to TRBJ1-2; D gene ambiguous. Germline V gene data show CDR1 as SQVTM and CDR2 as ANQGSEA. Trimming removed 0 bases from V and 0 bases from J, with 5 bases in between. The CDR3 loop spans 13 amino acids. This CDR3 is CSVEDRSNYGYTF. The CDR3 DNA reads TGCAGCGTTGAAGACAGATCTAACTATGGCTACACCTTC. The complete variable domain, with remaining parts taken from reference TRBV29-1 and TRBJ1-2, reads SAVISQKPSRDICQRGTSLTIQCQVDSQVTMMFWYRQQPGQSLTLIATANQGSEATYESGFVIDKFPISRPNLTFSTLTVSNMSPEDSSIYLCSVEDRSNYGYTFGSGTRLTVV.

CDR3 DNA sequence: TGTGCCAGCAGCTTGGTCCAGACTAGCACAGATACGCAGTATTTT. This sequence encodes CASSLVQTSTDTQYF. The V call is TRBV5-6, the J call TRBJ2-3; D call uncertain. V dropped 0 bases and J dropped 0 bases, with 8 bases sitting between them. CDR1 is SGHDT, CDR2 YYEEEE, per germline. CDR3 length: 15 amino acids.

The gene calls are TRBV13 and TRBJ1-4, with D possibly matching TRBD1 (6 bases). Germline loops: CDR1 PRHDT, CDR2 FYEKMQ (reference sequence). Trimming stripped 2 bases from V and 7 bases from J, with 11 bases between. The CDR3 consists of 14 residues. The CDR3 loop is CASSLSRGGEKLFF. The CDR3 DNA reads as TGTGCCAGCAGCTTAAGCAGGGGCGGTGAAAAACTGTTTTTT.